This TCR beta chain was sequenced in a study of radiotherapy plus CTLA-4 blockade in lung cancer. The study, taken as a whole, reports: Among blood TCR repertoires after radiotherapy plus ipilimumab, tumor-derived clones expanded. The best predictor of response was reported to be early blood T cell clone dynamics, with interferon-beta.

The CDR3 is 14 amino acids. Losses at the gene ends were 2 bases for V and 8 bases for J; bases not matched to a gene: 2. In germline, CDR1 is GTSNPN, CDR2 SVGIG (reference sequence). Produced via immunoSEQ multiplex PCR; TCRdb's table is partial and in-frame only. The table lists roughly 57,000 clones, approximately 82% of them singletons. Remarks on this clone: Its specificity is not known.

The J gene is TRBJ2-1, the V gene TRBV30; 14 nucleotides agree with TRBD2. Here the sequenced sample was peripheral blood, taken from a patient treated with radiotherapy plus ipilimumab. The sequence was collected from a human donor with non-small cell lung cancer whose response to radiotherapy plus ipilimumab could not be evaluated. CDR3 nucleotide sequence: TGTGCCTGGAGTCCGGGACTAGCGGGAGATGAGCAGTTCTTC. Its protein product is CAWSPGLAGDEQFF.